The 13 T cell receptor beta chains in this list originate from one sample, sequenced in a study of cytotoxic CD8 clonotypes in ibrutinib-treated CLL. Method: immunoSEQ multiplex PCR; TCRdb's copy keeps in-frame clones and lacks some. The profile shows about 120,000 clones, about 50% of them singletons. The sample here was PBMCs, taken after 24 months of ibrutinib treatment. The receptors originated from a human donor with chronic lymphocytic leukemia.

The rearrangement uses TRBV4-1 and TRBJ2-2; D gene ambiguous. CDR3 length: 13 residues. Germline CDR1 is MGHRA and CDR2 is YSYEKL. V lost 3 bases, J lost 3 bases, and 5 bases lay in between. CDR3 nucleotides: TGCGCCAGCAGCCAGCTCTACACCGGGGAGCTGTTTTTT. Translation: CASSQLYTGELFF.

The chain carries TRBV5-4 and TRBJ1-2; 7 bases align to TRBD1. Germline V gene sequence: CDR1 SGHNT, CDR2 YYREEE (reference sequence). The CDR3 is 14 residues long. V gave up 2 bases and J gave up 3 bases; unmatched junction bases: 4. CDR3 bases: TGTGCCAGCAGCTTAGGGGGCGCGGACTATGGCTACACCTTC. As protein: CASSLGGADYGYTF.

This clone has only a few counts. The rearrangement links TRBV11-3 to TRBJ2-3; TRBD2 matches 9 bases. The CDR3 contains 15 residues. Trimming removed 1 base from V and 9 bases from J; junction bases left unmatched: 8. Germline V gene sequence: CDR1 SGHNT, CDR2 YENEEA. The CDR3 spells CASSLGRSGGRTQYF. The CDR3 nucleotides read TGTGCCAGCAGCTTAGGGCGTAGCGGGGGAAGGACGCAGTATTTT.

This clone was counted once. CDR3 coding DNA: TGTGCCAGCAGCGTAGTGGGAGAAGGGGGCAGGGAGACCCAGTACTTC. It codes for CASSVVGEGGRETQYF. The chain has TRBV9 and TRBJ2-5, with 7 bases matching TRBD1. Germline lookup yields CDR1 SGDLS and CDR2 YYNGEE. The junction had 10 bases not matched to a gene; V was cut back by 0 bases and J by 5 bases. This CDR3 contains 16 residues.

This clone came up a few times. V gene TRBV7-9 combines with J gene TRBJ1-5; D is ambiguous. CDR1 is SEHNR, CDR2 FQNEAQ, per germline (reference sequence). The CDR3 runs to 14 residues. V was pared by 1 base and J by 0 bases, with 4 bases between. CDR3 region: CASSLDVSNQPQHF. The CDR3 bases are TGTGCCAGCAGCTTAGATGTTAGCAATCAGCCCCAGCATTTT.

The rearrangement uses TRBV19 and TRBJ1-5; tentative D call: TRBD1 (6 bases). Germline V CDR1 and CDR2: LNHDA, SQIVND (reference sequence). The CDR3 has 17 residues. V dropped 5 bases and J dropped 2 bases, with 19 bases sitting between them. The CDR3 reads CASSPRGANIRNQPQHF. CDR3 nucleotide sequence: TGTGCCAGTAGTCCCCGGGGGGCGAATATACGCAATCAGCCCCAGCATTTT.

The chain recombines TRBV12-5 with TRBJ1-1, with 7 bases matching TRBD1. There are 18 residues in the CDR3. Germline loops: CDR1 LGHNT, CDR2 FRNRAP. V lost 5 bases, J lost 3 bases, and 18 bases stayed unmatched. The CDR3 loop reads CASGRTIDRVGKDTEAFF. DNA of the CDR3: TGTGCTAGTGGTCGAACCATAGACAGGGTAGGCAAGGACACTGAAGCTTTCTTT.

As DNA, the CDR3 is TGTGCCAGCAGCGGACAGGGAGATGGCGGTGAGCAGTTCTTC. It specifies CASSGQGDGGEQFF. The V call is TRBV7-9, the J call TRBJ2-1; 8 nucleotides match TRBD1. Trimming removed 5 bases from V and 9 bases from J; junction bases left unmatched: 9. CDR1 and CDR2 from the germline V gene are SEHNR and FQNEAQ (reference sequence). This CDR3 region has 14 residues. The full variable domain, its missing parts supplied by reference TRBV7-9 and TRBJ2-1, is DTGVSQNPRHKITKRGQNVTFRCDPISEHNRLYWYRQTLGQGPEFLTYFQNEAQLEKSRLLSDRFSAERPKGSFSTLEIQRTEQGDSAMYLCASSGQGDGGEQFFGPGTRLTVL.

In this sample, this clone turned up a few times. The chain uses TRBV5-6 and TRBJ2-5; D is perhaps TRBD1 (6 bases). Germline V CDR1 and CDR2: SGHDT, YYEEEE. CDR3 length equals 13 residues. The V gene lost 3 bases and the J gene lost 3 bases, with 9 bases spanning the gap. CDR3 region: CASSWGHEETQYF. The CDR3 nucleotides read TGTGCCAGCAGCTGGGGACACGAAGAGACCCAGTACTTC. The full variable domain, rest sourced from reference TRBV5-6 and TRBJ2-5, is DAGVTQSPTHLIKTRGQQVTLRCSPKSGHDTVSWYQQALGQGPQFIFQYYEEEERQRGNFPDRFSGHQFPNYSSELNVNALLLGDSALYLCASSWGHEETQYFGPGTRLLVL.

This chain joins TRBV30 and TRBJ1-2; possibly TRBD1 for D (6 bases). The CDR3 consists of 15 residues. The V end was cut by 0 bases, the J end by 4 bases, with 15 bases between. Germline loops: CDR1 GTSNPN, CDR2 SVGIG (reference sequence). CDR3 region: CAWSVLGGVGYGYTF. The CDR3 DNA follows: TGTGCCTGGAGTGTACTAGGGGGAGTGGGCTATGGCTACACCTTC.

The chain uses TRBV7-8 and TRBJ1-6; D gene uncertain. CDR1 is SGHVS and CDR2 is FQNEAQ in the germline V gene. The CDR3 extends over 14 amino acids. The V end lost 1 base, the J end lost 7 bases, and 8 bases lay between the germline ends. CDR3 protein: CASSLGQWNSPLHF. In DNA form, the CDR3 reads TGTGCCAGCAGCTTAGGCCAGTGGAATTCACCCCTCCACTTT.

This chain links TRBV5-6 with TRBJ2-1, with TRBD1 matching 7 bases. The J segment lost 0 bases and the V segment lost 4 bases, leaving 4 bases of the junction unmatched. The length of the CDR3 is 15 residues. In germline, CDR1 is SGHDT, CDR2 YYEEEE. The CDR3 reads CASSQGVNSYNEQFF. Written as DNA, the CDR3 is TGTGCCAGCAGCCAGGGGGTTAACTCCTACAATGAGCAGTTCTTC.

This clone is labeled medium-sized (0.01 to 0.1%). The chain recombines TRBV7-9 with TRBJ2-1; 8 bases map to TRBD1. The CDR3 is 15 residues long. V trimming: 3 bases; J trimming: 9 bases; junction bases outside the gene matches: 10. Germline CDR1 SEHNR, CDR2 FQNEAQ (reference sequence). The CDR3 DNA reads TGTGCCAGCAGCTTTAACAGGGGGGCGGAGAGTGAGCAGTTCTTC. It codes for CASSFNRGAESEQFF.